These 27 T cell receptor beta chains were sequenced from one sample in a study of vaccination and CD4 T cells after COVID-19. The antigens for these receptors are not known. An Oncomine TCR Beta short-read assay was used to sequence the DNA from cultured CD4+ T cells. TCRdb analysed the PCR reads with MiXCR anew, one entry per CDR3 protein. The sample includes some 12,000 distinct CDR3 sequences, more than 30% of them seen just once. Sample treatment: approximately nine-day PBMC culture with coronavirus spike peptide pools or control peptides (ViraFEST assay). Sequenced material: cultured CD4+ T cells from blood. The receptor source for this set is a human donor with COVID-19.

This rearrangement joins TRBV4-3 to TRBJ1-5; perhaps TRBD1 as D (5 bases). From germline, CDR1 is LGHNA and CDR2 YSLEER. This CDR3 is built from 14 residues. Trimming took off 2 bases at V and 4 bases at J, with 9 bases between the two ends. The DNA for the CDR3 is TGCGCCAGCAGCCAAAACGGGGGGAATCAGCCCCAGCATTTT. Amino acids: CASSQNGGNQPQHF.

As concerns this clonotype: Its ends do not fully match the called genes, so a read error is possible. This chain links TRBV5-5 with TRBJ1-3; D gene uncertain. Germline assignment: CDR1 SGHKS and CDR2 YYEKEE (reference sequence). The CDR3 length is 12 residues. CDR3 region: CASSLRGNTMYF. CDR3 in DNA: TGTGCCAGCAGCTTAAGAGGAAACACCATGTATTTT.

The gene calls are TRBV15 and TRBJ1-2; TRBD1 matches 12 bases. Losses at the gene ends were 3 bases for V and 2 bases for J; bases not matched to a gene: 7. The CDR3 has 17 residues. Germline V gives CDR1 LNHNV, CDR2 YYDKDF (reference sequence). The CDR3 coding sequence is TGTGCCACCAGCAGCCGGGACAGGGGGCTGAAGAACTATGGCTACACCTTC. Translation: CATSSRDRGLKNYGYTF.

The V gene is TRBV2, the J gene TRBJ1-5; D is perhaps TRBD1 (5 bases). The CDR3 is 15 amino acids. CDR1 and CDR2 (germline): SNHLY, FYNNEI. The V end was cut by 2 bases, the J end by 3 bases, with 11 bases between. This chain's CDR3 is CASSERNRLNQPQHF. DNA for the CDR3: TGTGCCAGCAGTGAACGTAACAGGCTCAATCAGCCCCAGCATTTT. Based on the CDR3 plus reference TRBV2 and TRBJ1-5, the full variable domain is EPEVTQTPSHQVTQMGQEVILRCVPISNHLYFYWYRQILGQKVEFLVSFYNNEISEKSEIFDDQFSVERPDGSNFTLKIRSTKLEDSAMYFCASSERNRLNQPQHFGDGTRLSIL.

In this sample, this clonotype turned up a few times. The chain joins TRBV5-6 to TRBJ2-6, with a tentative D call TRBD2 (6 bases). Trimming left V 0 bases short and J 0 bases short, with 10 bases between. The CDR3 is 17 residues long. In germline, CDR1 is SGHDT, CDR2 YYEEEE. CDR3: CASSLVGGRSGANVLTF. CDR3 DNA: TGTGCCAGCAGCTTGGTCGGGGGACGCTCTGGGGCCAACGTCCTGACTTTC.

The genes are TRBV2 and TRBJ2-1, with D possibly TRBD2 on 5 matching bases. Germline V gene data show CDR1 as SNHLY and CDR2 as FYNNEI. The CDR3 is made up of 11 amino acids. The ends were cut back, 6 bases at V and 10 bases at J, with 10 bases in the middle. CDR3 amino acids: CASRLAREQFF. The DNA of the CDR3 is TGTGCCAGCAGGTTAGCGCGGGAGCAGTTCTTC. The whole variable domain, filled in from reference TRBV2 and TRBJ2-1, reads EPEVTQTPSHQVTQMGQEVILRCVPISNHLYFYWYRQILGQKVEFLVSFYNNEISEKSEIFDDQFSVERPDGSNFTLKIRSTKLEDSAMYFCASRLAREQFFGPGTRLTVL.

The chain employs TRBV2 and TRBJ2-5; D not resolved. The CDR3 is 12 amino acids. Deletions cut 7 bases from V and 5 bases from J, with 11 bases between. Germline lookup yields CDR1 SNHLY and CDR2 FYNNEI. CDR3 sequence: CASMQPKETQYF. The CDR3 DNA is TGTGCCAGCATGCAGCCCAAGGAGACCCAGTACTTC.

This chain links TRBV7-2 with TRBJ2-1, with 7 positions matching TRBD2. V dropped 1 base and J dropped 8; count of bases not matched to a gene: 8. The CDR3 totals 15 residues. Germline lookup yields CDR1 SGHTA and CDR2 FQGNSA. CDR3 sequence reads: CASSLGLAPVYEQFF. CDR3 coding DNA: TGTGCCAGCAGCTTAGGACTAGCCCCGGTTTATGAGCAGTTCTTC.

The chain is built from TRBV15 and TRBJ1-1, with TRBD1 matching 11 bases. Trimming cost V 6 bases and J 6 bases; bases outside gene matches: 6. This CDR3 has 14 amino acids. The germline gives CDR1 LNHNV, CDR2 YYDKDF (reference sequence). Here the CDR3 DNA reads TGTGCCACCAGGGGACAGGGGGAAGTATCTGAAGCTTTCTTT. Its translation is CATRGQGEVSEAFF.

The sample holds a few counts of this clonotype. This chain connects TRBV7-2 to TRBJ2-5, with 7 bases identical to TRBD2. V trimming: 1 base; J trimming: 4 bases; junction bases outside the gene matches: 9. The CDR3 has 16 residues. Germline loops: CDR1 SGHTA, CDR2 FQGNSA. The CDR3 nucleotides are TGTGCCAGCAGCTTAGATGGCGGGGGAGGGTCAGAGACCCAGTACTTC. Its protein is CASSLDGGGGSETQYF.

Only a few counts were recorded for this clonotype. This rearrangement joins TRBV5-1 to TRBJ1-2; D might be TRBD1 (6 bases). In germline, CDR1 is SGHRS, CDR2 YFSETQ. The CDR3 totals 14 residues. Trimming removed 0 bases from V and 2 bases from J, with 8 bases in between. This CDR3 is CASSLEGGNYGYTF. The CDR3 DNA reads TGCGCCAGCAGCTTGGAGGGGGGAAACTATGGCTACACCTTC. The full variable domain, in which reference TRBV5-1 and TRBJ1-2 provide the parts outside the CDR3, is KAGVTQTPRYLIKTRGQQVTLSCSPISGHRSVSWYQQTPGQGLQFLFEYFSETQRNKGNFPGRFSGRQFSNSRSEMNVSTLELGDSALYLCASSLEGGNYGYTFGSGTRLTVV.

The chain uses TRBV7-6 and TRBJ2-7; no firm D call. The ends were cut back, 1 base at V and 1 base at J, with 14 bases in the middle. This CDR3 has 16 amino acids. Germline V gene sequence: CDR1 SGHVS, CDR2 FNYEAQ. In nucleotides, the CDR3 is TGTGCCAGCAGCTTAGGAATGCACAACCGATCCTACGAGCAGTACTTC. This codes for CASSLGMHNRSYEQYF.

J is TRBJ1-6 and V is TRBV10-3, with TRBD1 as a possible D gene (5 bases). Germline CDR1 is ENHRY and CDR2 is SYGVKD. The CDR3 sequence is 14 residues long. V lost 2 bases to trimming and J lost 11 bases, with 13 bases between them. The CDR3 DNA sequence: TGTGCCATCAGTGAGCCAAGACAGAGGGCACCCCTCCACTTT. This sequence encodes CAISEPRQRAPLHF.

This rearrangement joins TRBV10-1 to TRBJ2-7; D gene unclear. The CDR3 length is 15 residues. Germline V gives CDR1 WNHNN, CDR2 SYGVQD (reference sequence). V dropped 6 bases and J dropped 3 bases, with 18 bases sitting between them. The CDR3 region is CASSSLNPVVYEQYF. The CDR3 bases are TGCGCCAGCAGCTCCTTGAATCCGGTAGTCTACGAGCAGTACTTC.

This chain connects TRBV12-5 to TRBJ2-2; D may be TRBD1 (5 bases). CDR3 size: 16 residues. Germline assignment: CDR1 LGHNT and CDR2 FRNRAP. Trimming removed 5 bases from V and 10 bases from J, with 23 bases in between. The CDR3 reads CASGPPGPSYTKELFF. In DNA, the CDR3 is TGTGCTAGTGGTCCGCCAGGGCCCTCCTACACCAAGGAGCTGTTTTTT.

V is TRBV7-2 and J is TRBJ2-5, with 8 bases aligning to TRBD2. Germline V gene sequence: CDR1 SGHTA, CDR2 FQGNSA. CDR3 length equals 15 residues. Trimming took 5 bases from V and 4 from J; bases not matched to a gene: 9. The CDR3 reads CASSMTTGGRETQYF. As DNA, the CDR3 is TGTGCCAGCAGCATGACTACGGGGGGGAGAGAGACCCAGTACTTC. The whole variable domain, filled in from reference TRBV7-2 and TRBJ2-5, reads GAGVSQSPSNKVTEKGKDVELRCDPISGHTALYWYRQSLGQGLEFLIYFQGNSAPDKSGLPSDRFSAERTGGSVSTLTIQRTQQEDSAVYLCASSMTTGGRETQYFGPGTRLLVL.

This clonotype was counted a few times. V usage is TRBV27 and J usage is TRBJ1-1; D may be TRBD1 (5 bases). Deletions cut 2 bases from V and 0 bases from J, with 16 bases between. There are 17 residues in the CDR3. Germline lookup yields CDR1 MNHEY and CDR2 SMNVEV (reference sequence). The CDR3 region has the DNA TGTGCCAGCAGTTTAAGTCACCGTGGGGCCTTGAACACTGAAGCTTTCTTT. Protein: CASSLSHRGALNTEAFF.

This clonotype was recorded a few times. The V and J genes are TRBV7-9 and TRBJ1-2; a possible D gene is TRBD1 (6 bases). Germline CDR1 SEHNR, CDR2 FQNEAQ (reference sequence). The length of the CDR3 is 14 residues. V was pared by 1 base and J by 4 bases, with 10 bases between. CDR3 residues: CASSLVRGGYGYTF. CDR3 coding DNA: TGTGCCAGCAGCTTAGTCAGGGGAGGCTATGGCTACACCTTC.

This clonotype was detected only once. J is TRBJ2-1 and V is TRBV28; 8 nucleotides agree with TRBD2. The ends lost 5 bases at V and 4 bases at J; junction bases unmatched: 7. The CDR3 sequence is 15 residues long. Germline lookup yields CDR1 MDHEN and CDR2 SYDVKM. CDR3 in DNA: TGTGCCAGCAGTCGAGCGGGGGTCCCTTACAATGAGCAGTTCTTC. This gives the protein CASSRAGVPYNEQFF.

CDR3 DNA sequence: TGTGCCAGCTCACCAGGGACGAGGGGGGACATTCAGTACTTC. Protein sequence: CASSPGTRGDIQYF. The chain combines TRBV18 with TRBJ2-4; TRBD1 or TRBD2 may be the D gene (6 bases each). V was trimmed by 2 bases and J by 8 bases, leaving 13 bases between them. In germline, CDR1 is KGHSH, CDR2 LQKENI. This CDR3 is 14 amino acids long.

The CDR3 DNA follows: TGTGCCAGCAGCTCGACAGGGCTCCCCCCCCAGTACTTC. Protein: CASSSTGLPPQYF. This sequence joins TRBV7-3 and TRBJ2-5; 7 bases are shared with TRBD1. CDR3 size: 13 residues. Trimming at V came to 4 bases and at J to 9 bases, leaving 8 bases not matched to a gene. The germline V gene encodes CDR1 SGHTA and CDR2 FQGTGA. Together with reference TRBV7-3 and TRBJ2-5, the CDR3 gives the full variable domain: GAGVSQTPSNKVTEKGKYVELRCDPISGHTALYWYRQSLGQGPEFLIYFQGTGAADDSGLPNDRFFAVRPEGSVSTLKIQRTERGDSAVYLCASSSTGLPPQYFGPGTRLLVL.

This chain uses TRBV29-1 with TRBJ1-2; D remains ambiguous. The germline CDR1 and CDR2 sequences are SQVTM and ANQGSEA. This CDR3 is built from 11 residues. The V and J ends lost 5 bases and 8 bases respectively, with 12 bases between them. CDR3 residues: CSVTTAGGYTF. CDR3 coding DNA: TGCAGCGTTACAACGGCTGGGGGCTACACCTTC.

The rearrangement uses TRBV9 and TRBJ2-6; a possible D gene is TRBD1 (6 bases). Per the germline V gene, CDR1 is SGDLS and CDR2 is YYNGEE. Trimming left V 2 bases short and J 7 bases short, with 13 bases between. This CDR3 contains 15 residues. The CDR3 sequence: CASSVGAGEANVLTF. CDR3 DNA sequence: TGTGCCAGCAGCGTCGGGGCAGGGGAAGCCAACGTCCTGACTTTC.

This CDR3 reads CASSQVSGAGTDTQYF. CDR3 bases: TGTGCCAGCAGCCAAGTTTCGGGGGCTGGCACAGATACGCAGTATTTT. The V and J genes are TRBV4-2 and TRBJ2-3; D possibly matches TRBD1 or TRBD2 (6 bases each). V lost 1 base and J 1 base, leaving 12 bases between the germline ends. CDR3 length: 16 residues. CDR1 and CDR2 (germline): LGHNA, YNFKEQ.

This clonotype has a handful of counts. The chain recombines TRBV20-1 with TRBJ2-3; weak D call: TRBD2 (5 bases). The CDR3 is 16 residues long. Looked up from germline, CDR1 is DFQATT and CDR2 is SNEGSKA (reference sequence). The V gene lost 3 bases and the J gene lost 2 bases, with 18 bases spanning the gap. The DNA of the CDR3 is TGCAGTGCTAGTCCCCCTAGCTCTTCCTCCACAGATACGCAGTATTTT. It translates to CSASPPSSSSTDTQYF.

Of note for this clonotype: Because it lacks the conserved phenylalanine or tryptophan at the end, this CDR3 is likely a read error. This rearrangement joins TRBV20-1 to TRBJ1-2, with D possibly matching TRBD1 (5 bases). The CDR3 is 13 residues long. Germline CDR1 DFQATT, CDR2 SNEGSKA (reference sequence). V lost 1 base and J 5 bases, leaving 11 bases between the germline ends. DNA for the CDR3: TGCAGTGCTAGAGGGGGCACAGAATATGGCTACACCCTC. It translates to CSARGGTEYGYTL.

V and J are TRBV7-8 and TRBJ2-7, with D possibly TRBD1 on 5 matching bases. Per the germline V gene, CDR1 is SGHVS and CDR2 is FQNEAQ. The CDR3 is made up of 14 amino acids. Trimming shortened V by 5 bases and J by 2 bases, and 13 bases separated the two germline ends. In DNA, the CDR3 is TGTGCCAGCAGCCAGGGAAAGAACACCTACGAGCAGTACTTC. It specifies CASSQGKNTYEQYF.